These 13 T cell receptor beta chains originate from one sample sequenced in a study of T-cell reconstitution after alpha-beta-depleted transplantation in children. Construction of the TCRbeta library involved unique molecular identifiers. TCRdb redid the calling of the PCR reads with MiXCR, one entry per CDR3 protein. The sample lists tens of thousands of distinct CDR3 sequences; 4.9% were seen once. The source was PBMCs, mostly from graft donor cells, collected 180 days after TCRalphabeta/CD19-depleted stem cell transplant. The receptors were gathered from a boy younger than two who had a stem cell transplant for acute myeloid leukemia, so the T cells may come from the graft donor.

The sample holds many counts of this clonotype. V gene TRBV12-3 or TRBV12-4 combines with J gene TRBJ1-2; D is perhaps TRBD1 (6 bases). The CDR3 runs to 13 residues. V shed 3 bases and J shed 2 bases, with 7 bases lying between them. CDR3 loop: CASSFTGNYGYTF. CDR3 DNA sequence: TGTGCCAGCAGTTTCACAGGGAACTATGGCTACACCTTC.

The rearrangement links TRBV18 to TRBJ2-1, with D perhaps TRBD1 or TRBD2 (7 bases each). The CDR3 sequence is 15 residues long. Looked up from germline, CDR1 is KGHSH and CDR2 is LQKENI. The V gene lost 3 bases and the J gene lost 7 bases, with 16 bases spanning the gap. The CDR3 spells CASSPIRQGGNEQFF. In nucleotides, the CDR3 is TGTGCCAGCTCACCCATCCGACAGGGAGGGAATGAGCAGTTCTTC.

This clonotype was seen ten or more times. The chain couples TRBV12-3 or TRBV12-4 to TRBJ2-7; maybe TRBD1 (6 bases). CDR3 length equals 12 residues. V was clipped by 6 bases and J by 6 bases, with 12 bases between them. The CDR3 loop is CASSQTGSEQYF. The CDR3 DNA reads TGTGCCAGCAGCCAAACAGGGTCCGAGCAGTACTTC.

The gene calls are TRBV29-1 and TRBJ1-1, with D tentatively TRBD1 (6 bases). Trimming took 4 bases from V and 1 from J, leaving 16 bases between them. Germline CDR1 SQVTM, CDR2 ANQGSEA. The CDR3 length is 15 residues. The CDR3, as DNA: TGCAGCGTTGGGGGGGTGTCCAGGGGGAACACTGAAGCTTTCTTT. Encoded protein: CSVGGVSRGNTEAFF.

This clonotype was counted ten times or more. This chain uses TRBV24-1 with TRBJ2-5; 7 bases fit TRBD1. Germline CDR1 is KGHDR and CDR2 is SFDVKD. CDR3 length equals 14 residues. J gave up 4 bases and V 9 bases, and 10 bases lay outside the gene matches. For the CDR3, the DNA is TGTGCCACCGCCGAGGGGGCGATGGGAGAGACCCAGTACTTC. It codes for CATAEGAMGETQYF.

This clonotype appeared many times. V gene TRBV7-6 combines with J gene TRBJ2-1; D is undetermined. There are 12 residues in the CDR3. V lost 5 bases and J 5 bases, leaving 7 bases between the germline ends. In germline, CDR1 is SGHVS, CDR2 FNYEAQ. The CDR3 sequence is CASSIQHNEQFF. The CDR3 coding sequence is TGTGCCAGCAGCATACAGCACAATGAGCAGTTCTTC.

This clonotype was counted at least ten times. This chain uses TRBV12-3 or TRBV12-4 with TRBJ2-1; 8 positions agree with TRBD2. The CDR3 totals 13 residues. The J segment lost 2 bases and the V segment lost 9 bases, leaving 3 bases of the junction unmatched. The CDR3 coding sequence is TGTGCCAGTACTAGCGGTCCCTACAATGAGCAGTTCTTC. Its protein product is CASTSGPYNEQFF.

In its sample, this clonotype was seen many times. CDR3 nucleotides: TGCAGTGCTAGACCGGGACAGGGGGCTCGTAATGAGCAGTTCTTC. Its translation: CSARPGQGARNEQFF. The chain employs TRBV20-1 and TRBJ2-1, with 12 positions matching TRBD1. The ends lost 2 bases at V and 7 bases at J; junction bases unmatched: 6. The CDR3 length is 15 residues. Germline CDR1 reads DFQATT; CDR2 reads SNEGSKA (reference sequence).

This clonotype was recorded at least ten times. This chain uses TRBV5-1 with TRBJ1-4, with 8 bases lining up with TRBD1. The CDR3 is 14 amino acids. V lost 2 bases and J lost 6; bases outside the gene matches: 3. Per germline, CDR1 SGHRS and CDR2 YFSETQ. The CDR3 region is CASSFQGADEKLFF. CDR3 coding DNA: TGCGCCAGCAGCTTTCAGGGGGCCGATGAAAAACTGTTTTTT.

This clonotype was seen ten or more times. CDR3 DNA sequence: TGTGCCAGCAGCTTAGTGGGATCAATGGGAGAGACCCAGTACTTC. Encoded protein: CASSLVGSMGETQYF. The genes are TRBV7-9 and TRBJ2-5, with unresolved D. Per the germline V gene, CDR1 is SEHNR and CDR2 is FQNEAQ (reference sequence). The CDR3 runs 15 residues. The ends were cut back, 1 base at V and 4 bases at J, with 13 bases in the middle.

CDR3 amino acids: CASTMGGATDTQYF. CDR3 DNA sequence: TGTGCCAGTACCATGGGGGGGGCCACAGATACGCAGTATTTT. The V and J genes are TRBV19 and TRBJ2-3; tentative D call: TRBD2 (7 bases). Germline CDR1 is LNHDA and CDR2 is SQIVND (reference sequence). V was clipped by 7 bases and J by 2 bases, with 13 bases between them. The CDR3 loop spans 14 amino acids.

At least ten counts were recorded for this clonotype. The V call is TRBV20-1, the J call TRBJ2-5; tentatively, D is TRBD1 or TRBD2 (5 bases each). CDR1 and CDR2 from the germline V gene are DFQATT and SNEGSKA (reference sequence). This CDR3 region has 12 residues. The V gene lost 3 bases and the J gene lost 2 bases, with 7 bases spanning the gap. The CDR3 region is CSARGVQETQYF. The CDR3 coding sequence is TGCAGTGCTAGGGGGGTTCAAGAGACCCAGTACTTC.

This clonotype was observed at least ten times. The rearrangement links TRBV6-2 or TRBV6-3 to TRBJ1-5; D gene uncertain. The V end was cut by 0 bases, the J end by 2 bases, with 5 bases between. Per the germline V gene, CDR1 is MNHEY and CDR2 is SVGEGT. CDR3 length equals 14 residues. The CDR3: CASSYSGGNQPQHF. In DNA form, the CDR3 reads TGTGCCAGCAGTTACTCGGGTGGCAATCAGCCCCAGCATTTT.